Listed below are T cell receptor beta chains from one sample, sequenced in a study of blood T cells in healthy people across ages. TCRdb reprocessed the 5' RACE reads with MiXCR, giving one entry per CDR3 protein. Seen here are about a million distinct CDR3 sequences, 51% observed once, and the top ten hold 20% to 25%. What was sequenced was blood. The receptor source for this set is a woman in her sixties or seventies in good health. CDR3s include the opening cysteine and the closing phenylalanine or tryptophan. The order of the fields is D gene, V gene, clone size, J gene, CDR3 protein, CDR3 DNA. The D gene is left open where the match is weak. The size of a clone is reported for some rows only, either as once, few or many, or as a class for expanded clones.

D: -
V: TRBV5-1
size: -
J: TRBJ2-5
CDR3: CASNRDNPQETQYF
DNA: TGCGCCAGCAATCGGGACAACCCCCAAGAGACCCAGTACTTC

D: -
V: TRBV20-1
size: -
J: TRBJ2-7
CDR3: CSANLIAKSSYEQYF
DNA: TGCAGTGCCAACCTAATAGCGAAGAGCTCCTACGAGCAGTACTTC

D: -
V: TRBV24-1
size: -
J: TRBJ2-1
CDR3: CATSDHRVVGEFF
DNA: TGTGCCACCAGTGACCACAGGGTTGTCGGGGAGTTCTTC

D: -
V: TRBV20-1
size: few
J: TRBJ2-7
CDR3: CSASGGPSSEQYF
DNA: TGCAGTGCTAGCGGAGGTCCTAGCTCCGAGCAGTACTTC

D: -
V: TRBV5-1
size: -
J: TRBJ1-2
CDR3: CASSLVDGSNYGYTF
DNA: TGCGCCAGCAGCTTGGTTGATGGGAGTAACTATGGCTACACCTTC

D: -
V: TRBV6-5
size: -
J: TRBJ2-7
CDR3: CASSPLVAASYEQYF
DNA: TGTGCCAGCAGTCCCCTCGTAGCGGCCTCCTACGAGCAGTACTTC

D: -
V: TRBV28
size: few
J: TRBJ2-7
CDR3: CASSSLLPRPSSYEQYF
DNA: TGTGCCAGCAGTTCCCTTCTCCCAAGGCCCAGCTCCTACGAGCAGTACTTC

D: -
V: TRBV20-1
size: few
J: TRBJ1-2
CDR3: CSARAGADYGYTF
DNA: TGCAGTGCTAGGGCGGGAGCGGACTATGGCTACACCTTC

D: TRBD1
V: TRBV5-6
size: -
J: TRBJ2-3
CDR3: CASRPGQGRDTQYF
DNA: TGTGCCAGCAGGCCGGGACAGGGTCGGGATACGCAGTATTTT

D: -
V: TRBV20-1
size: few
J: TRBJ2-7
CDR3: CSAASDYYEQYF
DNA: TGCAGTGCGGCTAGTGATTACTACGAGCAGTACTTC

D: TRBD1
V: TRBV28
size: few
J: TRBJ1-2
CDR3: CASSWGQLYLGYGYTF
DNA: TGTGCCAGCAGCTGGGGACAGCTATATTTAGGCTATGGCTACACCTTC

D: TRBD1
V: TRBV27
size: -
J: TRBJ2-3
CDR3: CASSSWGQAVRDTQYF
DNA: TGTGCCAGCAGTTCTTGGGGACAGGCAGTCCGAGATACGCAGTATTTT

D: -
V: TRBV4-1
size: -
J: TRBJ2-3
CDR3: CASSQTGATLTDTQYF
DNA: TGCGCCAGCAGCCAAACAGGAGCGACCCTCACAGATACGCAGTATTTT

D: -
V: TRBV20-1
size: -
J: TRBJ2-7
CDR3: CSAKVDSRLYEQYF
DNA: TGCAGTGCTAAGGTGGATAGCAGACTCTACGAGCAGTACTTC

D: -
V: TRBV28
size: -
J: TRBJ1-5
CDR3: CATVPWTGNSNQPQHF
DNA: TGTGCCACCGTCCCCTGGACGGGGAATAGCAATCAGCCCCAGCATTTT

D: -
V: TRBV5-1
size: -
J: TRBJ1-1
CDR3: CASSFGGHTEAFF
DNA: TGCGCCAGCAGCTTCGGAGGACACACTGAAGCTTTCTTT

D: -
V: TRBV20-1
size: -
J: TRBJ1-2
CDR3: CSARDVRGHGYTF
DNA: TGCAGTGCTAGAGACGTCAGGGGCCATGGCTACACCTTC

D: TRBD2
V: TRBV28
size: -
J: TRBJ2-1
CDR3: CASSLSRGTSGRHEQFF
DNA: TGTGCCAGCAGTTTATCCCGGGGGACTAGCGGGAGGCATGAGCAGTTCTTC

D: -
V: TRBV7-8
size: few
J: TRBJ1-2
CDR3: CASSSAGRGYGYTF
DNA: TGTGCCAGCAGCAGCGCAGGGAGGGGTTATGGCTACACCTTC

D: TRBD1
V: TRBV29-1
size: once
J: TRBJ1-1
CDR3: CSAAPRDSKAEAFF
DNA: TGCAGCGCCGCCCCACGGGACAGTAAAGCTGAAGCTTTCTTT

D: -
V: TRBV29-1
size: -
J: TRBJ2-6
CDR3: CSVGREANVLTF
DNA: TGCAGCGTTGGTAGGGAGGCCAACGTCCTGACTTTC

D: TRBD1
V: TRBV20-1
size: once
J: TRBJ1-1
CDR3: CSARRGTGSPNTEAFF
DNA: TGCAGTGCTAGGCGGGGGACAGGTAGTCCGAACACTGAAGCTTTCTTT

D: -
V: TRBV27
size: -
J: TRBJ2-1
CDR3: CASSPGPLRNEQFF
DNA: TGTGCCAGCAGTCCGGGACCCCTACGCAATGAGCAGTTCTTC

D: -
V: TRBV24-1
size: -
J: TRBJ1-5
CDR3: CATSDLAGGPNSNQPQHF
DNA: TGTGCCACCAGTGACTTGGCCGGCGGACCAAATAGCAATCAGCCCCAGCATTTT

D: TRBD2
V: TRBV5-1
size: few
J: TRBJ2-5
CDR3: CASSFIAGEETQYF
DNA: TGCGCCAGCAGCTTTATAGCGGGAGAAGAGACCCAGTACTTC

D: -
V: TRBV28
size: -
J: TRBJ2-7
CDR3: CASSPTATCEQYF
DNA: TGTGCCAGCAGCCCGACAGCTACCTGCGAGCAGTACTTC

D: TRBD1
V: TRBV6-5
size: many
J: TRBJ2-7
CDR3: CASSKARGPSYEQYF
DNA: TGTGCCAGCAGCAAAGCAAGGGGGCCCTCCTACGAGCAGTACTTC